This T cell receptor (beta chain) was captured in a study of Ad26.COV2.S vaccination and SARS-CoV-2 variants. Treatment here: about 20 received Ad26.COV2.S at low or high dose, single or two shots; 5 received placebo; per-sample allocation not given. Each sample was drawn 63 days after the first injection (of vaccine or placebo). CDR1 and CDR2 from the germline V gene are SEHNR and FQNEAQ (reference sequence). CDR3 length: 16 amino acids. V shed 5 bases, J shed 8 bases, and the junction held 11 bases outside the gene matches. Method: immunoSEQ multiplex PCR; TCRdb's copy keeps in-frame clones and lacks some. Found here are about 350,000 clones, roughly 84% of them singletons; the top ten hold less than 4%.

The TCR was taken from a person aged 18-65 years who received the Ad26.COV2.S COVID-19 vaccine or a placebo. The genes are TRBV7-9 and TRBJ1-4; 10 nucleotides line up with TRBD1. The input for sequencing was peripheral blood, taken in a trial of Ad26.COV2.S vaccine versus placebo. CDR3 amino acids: CASSLYMTGGAEKLFF. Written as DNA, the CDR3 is TGTGCCAGCAGCCTCTACATGACAGGGGGCGCGGAAAAACTGTTTTTT.